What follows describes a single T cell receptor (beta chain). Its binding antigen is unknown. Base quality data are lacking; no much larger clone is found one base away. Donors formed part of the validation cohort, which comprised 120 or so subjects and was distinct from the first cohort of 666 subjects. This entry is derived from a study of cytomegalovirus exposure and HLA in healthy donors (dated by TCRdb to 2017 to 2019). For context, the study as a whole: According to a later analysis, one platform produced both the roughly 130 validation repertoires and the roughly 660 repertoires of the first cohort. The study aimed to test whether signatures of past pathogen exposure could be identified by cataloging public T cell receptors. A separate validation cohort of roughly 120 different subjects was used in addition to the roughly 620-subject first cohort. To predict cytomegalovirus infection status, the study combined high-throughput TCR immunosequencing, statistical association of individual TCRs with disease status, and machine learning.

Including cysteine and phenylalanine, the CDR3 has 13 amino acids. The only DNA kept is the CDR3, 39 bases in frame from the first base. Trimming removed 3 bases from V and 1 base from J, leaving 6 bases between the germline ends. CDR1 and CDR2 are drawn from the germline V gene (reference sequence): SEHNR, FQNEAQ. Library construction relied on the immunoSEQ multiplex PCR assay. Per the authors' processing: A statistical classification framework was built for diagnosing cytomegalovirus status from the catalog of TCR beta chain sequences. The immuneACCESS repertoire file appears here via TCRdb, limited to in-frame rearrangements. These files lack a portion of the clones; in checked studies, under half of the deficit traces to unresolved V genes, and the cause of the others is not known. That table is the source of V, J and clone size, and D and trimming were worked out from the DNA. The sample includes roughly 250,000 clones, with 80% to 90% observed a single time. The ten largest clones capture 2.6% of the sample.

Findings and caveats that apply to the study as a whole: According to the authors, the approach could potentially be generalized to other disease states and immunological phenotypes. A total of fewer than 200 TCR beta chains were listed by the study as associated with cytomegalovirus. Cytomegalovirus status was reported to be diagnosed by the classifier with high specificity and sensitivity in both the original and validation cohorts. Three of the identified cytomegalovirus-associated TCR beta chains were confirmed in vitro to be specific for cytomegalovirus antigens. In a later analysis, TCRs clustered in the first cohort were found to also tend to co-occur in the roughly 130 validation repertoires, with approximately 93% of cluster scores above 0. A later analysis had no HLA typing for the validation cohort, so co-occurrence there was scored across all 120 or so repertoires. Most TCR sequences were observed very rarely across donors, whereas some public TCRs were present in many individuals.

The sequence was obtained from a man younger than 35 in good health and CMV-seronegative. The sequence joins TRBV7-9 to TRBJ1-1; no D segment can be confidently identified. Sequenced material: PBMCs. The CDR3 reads CASSFKSNTEAFF. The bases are TGTGCCAGCAGCTTTAAATCGAACACTGAAGCTTTCTTT.